The 29 T cell receptor beta chains below were found in one sample sequenced in a study of T cell changes during pregnancy in multiple sclerosis. Profiling relied on immunoSEQ multiplex PCR, and the TCRdb table lists in-frame clones only, not all of them. The profile shows 18,000 or so clones, 89% of them singletons. The sequenced sample was CD8+ T cells from peripheral blood mononuclear cells, obtained in the second trimester of pregnancy. The receptors derive from a female donor in good health, enrolled as a control in a pregnancy study.

This clone turned up a few times. The chain carries TRBV19 and TRBJ1-2, with 9 bases lining up with TRBD1. V trimming: 0 bases; J trimming: 5 bases; junction bases outside the gene matches: 7. In germline, CDR1 is LNHDA, CDR2 SQIVND (reference sequence). This CDR3 region has 16 residues. The CDR3: CASSIDRGQGGYGYTF. In DNA, the CDR3 is TGTGCCAGTAGTATAGACCGGGGACAGGGAGGTTATGGCTACACCTTC.

The DNA for the CDR3 is TGTGCCACCAGCAGAGAACTGAATCAGCCCCAGCATTTT. Its translation is CATSRELNQPQHF. The gene calls are TRBV15 and TRBJ1-5; D gene uncertain. The CDR3 consists of 13 residues. The germline CDR1 and CDR2 sequences are LNHNV and YYDKDF (reference sequence). The V gene lost 0 bases and the J gene lost 4 bases, with 4 bases spanning the gap.

The V call is TRBV29-1, the J call TRBJ2-1, with TRBD2 matching over 10 bases. V trimming: 6 bases; J trimming: 4 bases; junction bases outside the gene matches: 6. The CDR3 covers 14 residues. In germline, CDR1 is SQVTM, CDR2 ANQGSEA. CDR3 bases: TGCAGCGTAGAACTAGCGGGACCGTACAATGAGCAGTTCTTC. It encodes CSVELAGPYNEQFF.

This sequence joins TRBV10-2 and TRBJ1-2, with no clear D. Trimming removed 5 bases at V and 3 bases at J, with 13 bases between. CDR1 is WSHSY and CDR2 is SAAADI in the germline V gene. The CDR3 runs to 14 residues. CDR3: CASSTSGGYYGYTF. In DNA form, the CDR3 reads TGCGCCAGCAGTACGTCTGGAGGGTACTATGGCTACACCTTC.

The J gene is TRBJ2-1, the V gene TRBV19; D might be TRBD1 (5 bases). This CDR3 comprises 14 residues. V was pared by 5 bases and J by 4 bases, with 12 bases between. Looked up from germline, CDR1 is LNHDA and CDR2 is SQIVND (reference sequence). This CDR3 is CASSWGGGYNEQFF. DNA of the CDR3: TGTGCCAGTAGTTGGGGCGGCGGTTACAATGAGCAGTTCTTC. The entire variable domain, with the rest obtained from reference TRBV19 and TRBJ2-1, is as follows: DGGITQSPKYLFRKEGQNVTLSCEQNLNHDAMYWYRQDPGQGLRLIYYSQIVNDFQKGDIAEGYSVSREKKESFPLTVTSAQKNPTAFYLCASSWGGGYNEQFFGPGTRLTVL.

The V call is TRBV5-4, the J call TRBJ2-3, with 9 positions matching TRBD2. The CDR3 extends over 16 amino acids. The J segment lost 0 bases and the V segment lost 0 bases, leaving 2 bases of the junction unmatched. Looked up from germline, CDR1 is SGHNT and CDR2 is YYREEE (reference sequence). CDR3 coding DNA: TGTGCCAGCAGCTTGGGGCTAGCGGGGAGCACAGATACGCAGTATTTT. Its translation is CASSLGLAGSTDTQYF. The variable domain in full, completed from reference TRBV5-4 and TRBJ2-3, reads ETGVTQSPTHLIKTRGQQVTLRCSSQSGHNTVSWYQQALGQGPQFIFQYYREEENGRGNFPPRFSGLQFPNYSSELNVNALELDDSALYLCASSLGLAGSTDTQYFGPGTRLTVL.

The J gene is TRBJ2-7, the V gene TRBV7-9; 7 nucleotides match TRBD1. The CDR3 spans 18 residues. Losses at the gene ends were 4 bases for V and 0 bases for J; bases not matched to a gene: 15. Germline lookup yields CDR1 SEHNR and CDR2 FQNEAQ (reference sequence). The CDR3 DNA reads TGTGCCAGCAGCTCCACTAATAAAAGACAGGGCAGCTCCTACGAGCAGTACTTC. As protein: CASSSTNKRQGSSYEQYF.

The chain has TRBV28 and TRBJ1-1; TRBD1 matches at 7 bases. The CDR3 is 15 residues long. V trimming: 5 bases; J trimming: 2 bases; junction bases outside the gene matches: 8. CDR1 and CDR2 from the germline V gene are MDHEN and SYDVKM. Here the CDR3 DNA reads TGTGCCAGCAGTATGCGCCGGACAGGAAACACTGAAGCTTTCTTT. Translated, it gives CASSMRRTGNTEAFF. Combining the CDR3 with reference TRBV28 and TRBJ1-1 gives the whole variable domain DVKVTQSSRYLVKRTGEKVFLECVQDMDHENMFWYRQDPGLGLRLIYFSYDVKMKEKGDIPEGYSVSREKKERFSLILESASTNQTSMYLCASSMRRTGNTEAFFGQGTRLTVV.

The chain carries TRBV6-1 and TRBJ2-5, with TRBD1 as a possible D gene (5 bases). The J call could be wrong; TRBJ2-7 is a better fit for the DNA end. Germline-derived CDR1 and CDR2 are MNHNS and SASEGT. The CDR3 is 15 residues long. CDR3 DNA: TGTGCCAGCAGTGAAGAGTTGGCAGGGTCCTACGAGCAGTACTTC. It specifies CASSEELAGSYEQYF.

The gene calls are TRBV5-6 and TRBJ2-3, with a tentative D call TRBD1 (6 bases). CDR1 is SGHDT and CDR2 is YYEEEE in the germline V gene. This CDR3 spans 14 amino acids. Trimming removed 3 bases at V and 0 bases at J, with 8 bases between. This CDR3 reads CASSWTASTDTQYF. The CDR3 DNA reads TGTGCCAGCAGCTGGACAGCTAGCACAGATACGCAGTATTTT.

The chain recombines TRBV11-2 with TRBJ1-1; TRBD1 aligns across 8 bases. Trimming removed 5 bases from V and 1 base from J; junction bases left unmatched: 3. The CDR3 sequence is 14 residues long. CDR1 and CDR2 (germline): SGHAT, FQNNGV. The CDR3 region has the DNA TGTGCCAGCAGCCCCGGGACAGGGAACACTGAAGCTTTCTTT. Its protein product is CASSPGTGNTEAFF.

This clone was seen only once. The V and J genes are TRBV12-5 and TRBJ1-2; D gene uncertain. The germline V gene encodes CDR1 LGHNT and CDR2 FRNRAP. V was trimmed by 9 bases and J by 8 bases, leaving 25 bases between them. The CDR3 is 15 residues long. The CDR3 is CASAPEGSQWRGYTF. The DNA for the CDR3 is TGTGCTAGCGCCCCCGAGGGCAGCCAATGGCGCGGCTACACCTTC. Full variable domain (remainder filled in from reference TRBV12-5 and TRBJ1-2): DARVTQTPRHKVTEMGQEVTMRCQPILGHNTVFWYRQTMMQGLELLAYFRNRAPLDDSGMPKDRFSAEMPDATLATLKIQPSEPRDSAVYFCASAPEGSQWRGYTFGSGTRLTVV.

The count of this clone is one. The rearrangement uses TRBV30 and TRBJ1-2; 8 nucleotides line up with TRBD1. The CDR3 consists of 14 residues. Germline CDR1 GTSNPN, CDR2 SVGIG (reference sequence). Unmatched junction bases numbered 10, after V lost 5 bases and J lost 5 bases. In DNA form, the CDR3 reads TGTGCCTGGGGGGCCGAGGACAGGGTGTATGGCTACACCTTC. Translating gives CAWGAEDRVYGYTF.

This clone was observed a single time. The chain joins TRBV27 to TRBJ2-2, with D possibly TRBD2 on 5 matching bases. Germline V lookup: CDR1 MNHEY, CDR2 SMNVEV (reference sequence). Trimming pared 2 bases from V and 0 bases from J, leaving 13 bases between. The CDR3 loop spans 17 amino acids. The CDR3 DNA sequence: TGTGCCAGCAGTTTAAACATCCTAGCCGCGAACACCGGGGAGCTGTTTTTT. It yields the protein CASSLNILAANTGELFF.

The chain employs TRBV2 and TRBJ1-1; possibly TRBD1 for D (6 bases). Germline V lookup: CDR1 SNHLY, CDR2 FYNNEI. The CDR3 spans 11 residues. V shed 7 bases and J shed 11 bases, with 14 bases lying between them. This CDR3 is CASKGGGRAFF. The CDR3 coding sequence is TGTGCCAGCAAGGGGGGAGGGCGGGCTTTCTTT.

V usage is TRBV29-1 and J usage is TRBJ2-1, with TRBD2 identical over 13 bases. Germline V gene sequence: CDR1 SQVTM, CDR2 ANQGSEA. The CDR3 runs to 14 residues. V shed 7 bases and J 7 bases; nucleotides not matched to a gene: 7. CDR3 in amino acids: CSGGLAGDLNEQFF. The DNA for the CDR3 is TGCAGCGGAGGACTAGCGGGGGACTTGAATGAGCAGTTCTTC.

This chain uses TRBV9 with TRBJ2-2; TRBD2 is a possible D gene (5 bases). In germline, CDR1 is SGDLS, CDR2 YYNGEE. This CDR3 has 12 residues. V lost 8 bases to trimming and J lost 5 bases, with 10 bases between them. CDR3 amino acids: CASNTGTGELFF. The CDR3 coding sequence is TGTGCCAGTAACACGGGGACCGGGGAGCTGTTTTTT.

The chain joins TRBV18 to TRBJ2-3; 9 nucleotides agree with TRBD2. V lost 3 bases to trimming and J lost 4 bases; unmatched junction nucleotides: 5. The CDR3 length is 15 residues. Germline V gives CDR1 KGHSH, CDR2 LQKENI. In nucleotides, the CDR3 is TGTGCCAGCTCACCTTCTAGCGGGATTTCAGATACGCAGTATTTT. The encoded protein is CASSPSSGISDTQYF.

This clone has a handful of counts. The rearrangement uses TRBV19 and TRBJ1-2, with D possibly matching TRBD1 (5 bases). Germline-derived CDR1 and CDR2 are LNHDA and SQIVND (reference sequence). Deletions cut 7 bases from V and 6 bases from J, with 24 bases between. This CDR3 region has 16 residues. CDR3 amino acids: CASINKGGRAIDGYTF. CDR3 DNA sequence: TGTGCCAGTATCAACAAGGGAGGCAGGGCGATAGATGGCTACACCTTC.

This chain joins TRBV27 and TRBJ2-5; unclear D gene. With 4 bases removed from V and 5 bases from J, the gap between germline ends came to 20 bases. This CDR3 region has 16 residues. Germline assignment: CDR1 MNHEY and CDR2 SMNVEV (reference sequence). This chain's CDR3 is CASSSSPEARPETQYF. Written as DNA, the CDR3 is TGTGCCAGCAGTTCCTCCCCCGAGGCCCGGCCGGAGACCCAGTACTTC.

V gene TRBV19 combines with J gene TRBJ2-7; 10 bases match TRBD2. This CDR3 has 15 residues. The germline V gene has CDR1 LNHDA and CDR2 SQIVND (reference sequence). V was pared by 1 base and J by 6 bases, with 6 bases of the junction left unmatched. As DNA, the CDR3 is TGTGCCAGTAGTATAGGTGAGCGGGAGGGCTTCGAGCAGTACTTC. Translation gives CASSIGEREGFEQYF.

The rearrangement links TRBV29-1 to TRBJ2-7, with 9 bases matching TRBD1. The CDR3 is 14 residues long. With 3 bases clipped from V and 3 bases from J, the junction kept 6 bases outside the gene matches. Germline-derived CDR1 and CDR2 are SQVTM and ANQGSEA. In DNA, the CDR3 is TGCAGCGTTGAGACCCCGGGACAGGGCTACGAGCAGTACTTC. Amino acid sequence: CSVETPGQGYEQYF.

In this sample, this clone turned up once. This chain uses TRBV6-6 with TRBJ2-1; D gene uncertain. The germline V gene has CDR1 MNHNY and CDR2 SVGAGI (reference sequence). The CDR3 is 13 amino acids. Trimming left V 7 bases short and J 7 bases short, with 14 bases between. The CDR3 is CASKEHPKNEQFF. CDR3 in DNA: TGTGCCAGCAAAGAACACCCCAAGAATGAGCAGTTCTTC.

V usage is TRBV4-2 and J usage is TRBJ2-1; weak D call: TRBD2 (5 bases). The CDR3 is made up of 16 amino acids. From germline, CDR1 is LGHNA and CDR2 YNFKEQ. V shed 0 bases and J shed 2 bases, with 11 bases lying between them. The chain's CDR3 is CASSQEAAGAYNEQFF. The CDR3 nucleotides are TGTGCCAGCAGCCAAGAGGCGGCGGGTGCCTACAATGAGCAGTTCTTC.

This clone has a handful of counts. The genes are TRBV9 and TRBJ1-1; D call uncertain. V lost 0 bases to trimming and J lost 13 bases, with 10 bases between them. Germline lookup yields CDR1 SGDLS and CDR2 YYNGEE. The CDR3 is made up of 11 amino acids. The chain's CDR3 is CASSVGSVFFF. Written as DNA, the CDR3 is TGTGCCAGCAGCGTAGGTAGTGTCTTTTTCTTT.

Written as DNA, the CDR3 is TGTGCCAGTAGTATCCAAATGCGGGCCTTAGCTCCCCAGCATTTT. It specifies CASSIQMRALAPQHF. The V gene is TRBV19, the J gene TRBJ1-5, with unresolved D. This CDR3 comprises 15 residues. Trimming pared 3 bases from V and 10 bases from J, leaving 19 bases between. Per germline, CDR1 LNHDA and CDR2 SQIVND (reference sequence).

V and J are TRBV19 and TRBJ1-1; 8 bases match TRBD1. J was trimmed by 2 bases and V by 3 bases; bases with no gene match: 11. CDR3 length: 17 amino acids. Germline values: CDR1 LNHDA, CDR2 SQIVND (reference sequence). CDR3 loop: CASSIRGQGTSNTEAFF. The CDR3 DNA reads as TGTGCCAGTAGTATCCGAGGACAGGGTACCTCCAACACTGAAGCTTTCTTT.

The rearrangement uses TRBV7-9 and TRBJ2-3, with 9 bases lining up with TRBD2. The CDR3 contains 18 residues. J lost 4 bases, V lost 6 bases, and 17 bases had no gene match. Germline loops: CDR1 SEHNR, CDR2 FQNEAQ (reference sequence). CDR3 sequence: CASRLGLAVPFGADTQYF. Here the CDR3 DNA reads TGTGCCAGCAGGCTGGGACTAGCTGTTCCCTTCGGGGCAGATACGCAGTATTTT.

This chain joins TRBV27 and TRBJ2-1, with D possibly being TRBD2 (6 bases). The germline V gene has CDR1 MNHEY and CDR2 SMNVEV (reference sequence). The CDR3 is 17 amino acids. The ends were cut back, 2 bases at V and 2 bases at J, with 16 bases in the middle. CDR3 loop: CASSLPPWRGTYNEQFF. DNA of the CDR3: TGTGCCAGCAGTTTACCTCCGTGGAGGGGCACCTACAATGAGCAGTTCTTC.